This entry lists 20 T cell receptor beta chains sequenced from one sample in a study of T cells after yellow fever vaccination. One entry per CDR3 protein results from TCRdb running MiXCR on the 5' RACE reads. The repertoire holds 400,000 to 650,000 distinct CDR3 sequences, with 20% to 25% as singletons. The material was PBMCs, obtained approximately 20 days after the first yellow fever vaccination. Every receptor here comes from a man between 18 and 29 years old who received the YFV17D yellow fever vaccine.

The gene calls are TRBV20-1 and TRBJ1-6; D is ambiguous. CDR3 size: 15 residues. From germline, CDR1 is DFQATT and CDR2 SNEGSKA (reference sequence). Trimming stripped 0 bases from V and 3 bases from J, with 9 bases between. The CDR3 reads CSARDSGSYNSPLHF. CDR3 nucleotides: TGCAGTGCTAGAGATTCCGGCAGCTATAATTCACCCCTCCACTTT.

This clonotype has just a few counts. This chain links TRBV18 with TRBJ2-5, with D perhaps TRBD2 (5 bases). The V end was cut by 1 base, the J end by 2 bases, with 8 bases between. Looked up from germline, CDR1 is KGHSH and CDR2 is LQKENI. This CDR3 has 14 amino acids. The CDR3 DNA is TGTGCCAGCTCACCACGGAGCGGTCAAGAGACCCAGTACTTC. Its protein is CASSPRSGQETQYF.

In DNA form, the CDR3 reads TGCCAGACAGCTAAAACAAACTATGGCTACACCTTC. This sequence encodes CQTAKTNYGYTF. V gene TRBV20-1 combines with J gene TRBJ1-2; perhaps TRBD1 as D (5 bases). Germline values: CDR1 DFQATT, CDR2 SNEGSKA (reference sequence). The CDR3 runs 12 residues.

This clonotype was detected a few times. The genes are TRBV6-2 or TRBV6-3 and TRBJ1-1; 9 nucleotides agree with TRBD1. V lost 6 bases to trimming and J lost 4 bases; unmatched junction nucleotides: 9. Germline V lookup: CDR1 MNHEY, CDR2 SVGEGT. This CDR3 contains 15 residues. This CDR3 reads CASRDQQGAITEAFF. For the CDR3, the DNA is TGTGCCAGCAGGGATCAACAGGGGGCGATCACTGAAGCTTTCTTT.

V usage is TRBV6-5 and J usage is TRBJ1-5; 9 nucleotides line up with TRBD1. CDR3 size: 15 residues. Trimming at V came to 2 bases and at J to 4 bases, leaving 3 bases not matched to a gene. Germline V lookup: CDR1 MNHEY, CDR2 SVGAGI. The CDR3 protein is CASSYDRGGNQPQHF. CDR3 coding DNA: TGTGCCAGCAGTTACGACAGGGGGGGGAATCAGCCCCAGCATTTT.

The chain combines TRBV24-1 with TRBJ2-1; TRBD1 agrees at 7 bases. This CDR3 region has 15 residues. From germline, CDR1 is KGHDR and CDR2 SFDVKD. With 10 bases clipped from V and 0 bases from J, the junction kept 8 bases outside the gene matches. The CDR3 sequence is CATRSSGGSYNEQFF. CDR3 DNA sequence: TGTGCCACGAGGTCGTCAGGGGGCTCCTACAATGAGCAGTTCTTC.

Turning to this clonotype: A read error is possible here, since a much larger clone lies one base away. This sequence joins TRBV10-3 and TRBJ2-5, with D perhaps being TRBD1 or TRBD2 (5 bases each). CDR1 is ENHRY, CDR2 SYGVKD, per germline. CDR3 size: 13 residues. Trimming took 5 bases from V and 5 from J, leaving 12 bases between them. CDR3 in amino acids: CAISPRDDETQYF. CDR3 coding DNA: TGTGCCATCAGTCCCCGGGACGATGAGACCCAGTACTTC.

The chain is built from TRBV3-1 and TRBJ2-2; perhaps D is TRBD1 or TRBD2 (5 bases each). The germline CDR1 and CDR2 sequences are LGHDT and YNNKEL (reference sequence). This CDR3 spans 15 amino acids. V lost 3 bases, J lost 2 bases, and 10 bases lay in between. The CDR3 spells CASSQRGSNTGELFF. The CDR3 nucleotides read TGTGCCAGCAGCCAGAGGGGCAGTAACACCGGGGAGCTGTTTTTT.

This clonotype was counted only a few times. The rearrangement joins TRBV28 to TRBJ2-3, with D maybe TRBD1 (5 bases). V was clipped by 4 bases and J by 3 bases, with 17 bases between them. The CDR3 totals 16 residues. CDR1 and CDR2 (germline): MDHEN, SYDVKM. In DNA form, the CDR3 reads TGTGCCAGCAGTTCCGCCCAGGGCCGATGGACAGATACGCAGTATTTT. It translates to CASSSAQGRWTDTQYF.

The V and J genes are TRBV12-3 or TRBV12-4 and TRBJ2-3; D is unresolved. Deletions cut 6 bases from V and 3 bases from J, with 22 bases between. The CDR3 is 17 residues long. CDR3: CASSLNPGRPRTDTQYF. CDR3 coding DNA: TGTGCCAGCAGCCTAAACCCGGGCAGGCCGAGGACAGATACGCAGTATTTT.

The J gene is TRBJ2-7, the V gene TRBV4-3, with D perhaps matching TRBD1 (6 bases). The CDR3 runs 15 residues. The germline gives CDR1 LGHNA, CDR2 YSLEER. The germline V and J ends were trimmed by 5 bases and 6 bases, with 20 bases remaining between them. CDR3 DNA: TGCGCCAGCAGCTCAAGTACTTACAGGGAAGGCGAGCAGTACTTC. This translates into CASSSSTYREGEQYF.

The chain has TRBV12-3 or TRBV12-4 and TRBJ2-5, with a tentative D call TRBD1 (5 bases). The CDR3 length is 12 residues. V gave up 6 bases and J gave up 4 bases, with 9 bases separating them. In DNA, the CDR3 is TGTGCCAGCAGCAGGGATCGAGAGACCCAGTACTTC. It codes for CASSRDRETQYF.

This clonotype turned up a few times. The gene calls are TRBV6-5 and TRBJ2-4, with D perhaps matching TRBD2 (5 bases). Germline-derived CDR1 and CDR2 are MNHEY and SVGAGI. The ends were cut back, 1 base at V and 0 bases at J, with 10 bases in the middle. The CDR3 sequence is 16 residues long. The CDR3 nucleotides read TGTGCCAGCAGTTACTGGGCAAGCGGAGCCAAAAACATTCAGTACTTC. Encoded protein: CASSYWASGAKNIQYF.

The chain joins TRBV6-9 to TRBJ2-2, with TRBD2 identical over 9 bases. With 2 bases clipped from V and 4 bases from J, the junction kept 5 bases outside the gene matches. The CDR3 is made up of 16 amino acids. In germline, CDR1 is MNHGY, CDR2 SVAAGI. The CDR3 nucleotides read TGTGCCAGCAGTTATCTAGCGGGGAGAATCACCGGGGAGCTGTTTTTT. It yields the protein CASSYLAGRITGELFF.

The chain couples TRBV6-1 to TRBJ2-7; tentative D call: TRBD2 (5 bases). The CDR3 has 14 amino acids. The germline CDR1 and CDR2 sequences are MNHNS and SASEGT. V gave up 1 base and J gave up 4 bases, with 11 bases separating them. The CDR3 region has the DNA TGTGCCAGCAGTGAAGGGAATCGCGGGTACGAGCAGTACGTC. This codes for CASSEGNRGYEQYV.

The chain combines TRBV27 with TRBJ2-7; D is undetermined. Germline assignment: CDR1 MNHEY and CDR2 SMNVEV (reference sequence). V lost 2 bases and J lost 3, with 11 bases in between. The CDR3 contains 14 residues. CDR3 protein: CASSLGPRDYEQYF. In nucleotides, the CDR3 is TGTGCCAGCAGTTTAGGGCCCAGAGACTACGAGCAGTACTTC.

CDR3 in DNA: TGTGCCAGCAGTTACTCCCCAGGCGGGGCCCAGCATTTT. It codes for CASSYSPGGAQHF. The rearrangement links TRBV6-2 or TRBV6-3 to TRBJ1-5, with D hard to call. The V and J ends lost 0 bases and 11 bases respectively, with 11 bases between them. The CDR3 has 13 residues. Germline CDR1 and CDR2: MNHEY and SVGEGT.

CDR3 sequence: CAWSVRDLRIWETQYF. The CDR3 nucleotides are TGTGCCTGGAGTGTCCGGGACCTACGAATATGGGAGACCCAGTACTTC. The chain uses TRBV30 and TRBJ2-5; D may match TRBD1 or TRBD2 (5 bases each). The CDR3 runs to 16 residues. In germline, CDR1 is GTSNPN, CDR2 SVGIG (reference sequence). Trimming shortened V by 0 bases and J by 5 bases, and 19 bases separated the two germline ends.

This clonotype was observed at least ten times. This chain links TRBV29-1 with TRBJ2-3, with D hard to call. Trimming shortened V by 5 bases and J by 6 bases, and 9 bases separated the two germline ends. The CDR3 length is 11 residues. Per the germline V gene, CDR1 is SQVTM and CDR2 is ANQGSEA. The CDR3 DNA follows: TGCAGCGTTCGACCCGGGGATACGCAGTATTTT. It codes for CSVRPGDTQYF.

This clonotype turned up a few times. CDR3 amino acids: CASSFPGLTGLGTGELFF. The CDR3 DNA reads as TGTGCCAGCAGTTTCCCCGGGCTAACAGGGTTGGGGACCGGGGAGCTGTTTTTT. The chain couples TRBV28 to TRBJ2-2; D is possibly TRBD1 (6 bases). Trimming removed 3 bases at V and 5 bases at J, with 22 bases between. Germline CDR1 MDHEN, CDR2 SYDVKM. The length of the CDR3 is 18 residues.